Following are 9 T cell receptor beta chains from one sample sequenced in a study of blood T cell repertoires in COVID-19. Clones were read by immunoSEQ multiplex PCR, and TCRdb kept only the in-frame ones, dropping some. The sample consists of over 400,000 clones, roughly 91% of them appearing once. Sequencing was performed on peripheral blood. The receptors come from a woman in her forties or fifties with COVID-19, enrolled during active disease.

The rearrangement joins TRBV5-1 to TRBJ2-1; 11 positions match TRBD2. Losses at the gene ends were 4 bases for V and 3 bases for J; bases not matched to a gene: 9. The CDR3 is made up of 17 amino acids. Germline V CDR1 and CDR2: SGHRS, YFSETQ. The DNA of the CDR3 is TGCGCCAGCAGCCTCCTGACTAGCGGGGTCGGCTACAATGAGCAGTTCTTC. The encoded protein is CASSLLTSGVGYNEQFF.

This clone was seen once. The CDR3 sequence: CASSVKGGQSTGELFF. CDR3 nucleotides: TGTGCCAGCAGCGTAAAGGGGGGGCAGAGCACCGGGGAGCTGTTTTTT. The chain has TRBV9 and TRBJ2-2; possible D gene TRBD2, 7 bases. V dropped 1 base and J dropped 4 bases, with 14 bases sitting between them. CDR3 length: 16 amino acids. Germline V gene sequence: CDR1 SGDLS, CDR2 YYNGEE.

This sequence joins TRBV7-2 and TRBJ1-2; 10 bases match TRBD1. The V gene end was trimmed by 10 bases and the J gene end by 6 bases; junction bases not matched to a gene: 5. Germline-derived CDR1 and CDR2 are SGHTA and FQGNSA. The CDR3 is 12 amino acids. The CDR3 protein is CAIEDRGDGYTF. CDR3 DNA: TGTGCCATCGAGGACAGGGGGGATGGCTACACCTTC.

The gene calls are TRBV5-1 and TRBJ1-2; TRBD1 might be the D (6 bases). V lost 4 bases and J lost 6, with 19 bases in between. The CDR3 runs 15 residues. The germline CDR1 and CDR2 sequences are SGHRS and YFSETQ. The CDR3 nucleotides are TGCGCCAGCAGCGTGGGGGCAAGAGAATCGAATGGCTACACCTTC. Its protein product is CASSVGARESNGYTF.

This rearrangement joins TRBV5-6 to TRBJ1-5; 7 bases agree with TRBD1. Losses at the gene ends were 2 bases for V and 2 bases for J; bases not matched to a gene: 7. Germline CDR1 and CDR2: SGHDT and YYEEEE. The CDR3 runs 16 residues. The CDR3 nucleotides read TGTGCCAGCAGCTTAACTCACAGGGGTGGCAATCAGCCCCAGCATTTT. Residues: CASSLTHRGGNQPQHF.

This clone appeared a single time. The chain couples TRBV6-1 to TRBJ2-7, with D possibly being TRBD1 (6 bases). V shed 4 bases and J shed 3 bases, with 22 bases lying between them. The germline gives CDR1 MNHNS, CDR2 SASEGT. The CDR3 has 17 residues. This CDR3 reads CASSARERQVGDYEQYF. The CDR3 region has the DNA TGTGCCAGCAGTGCTAGAGAAAGACAGGTAGGGGACTACGAGCAGTACTTC.

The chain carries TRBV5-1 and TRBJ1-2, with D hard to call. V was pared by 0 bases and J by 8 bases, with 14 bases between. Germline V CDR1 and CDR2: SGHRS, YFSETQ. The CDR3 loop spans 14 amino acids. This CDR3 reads CASSLDGGSSGYTF. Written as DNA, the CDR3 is TGCGCCAGCAGCTTGGACGGCGGCAGTTCAGGCTACACCTTC.

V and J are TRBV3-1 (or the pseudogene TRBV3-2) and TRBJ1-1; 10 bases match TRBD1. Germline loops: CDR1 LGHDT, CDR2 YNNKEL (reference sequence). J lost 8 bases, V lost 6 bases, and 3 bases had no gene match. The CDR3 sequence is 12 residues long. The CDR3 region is CASSDRGPEAFF. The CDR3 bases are TGTGCCAGCAGTGACAGGGGGCCCGAAGCTTTCTTT.

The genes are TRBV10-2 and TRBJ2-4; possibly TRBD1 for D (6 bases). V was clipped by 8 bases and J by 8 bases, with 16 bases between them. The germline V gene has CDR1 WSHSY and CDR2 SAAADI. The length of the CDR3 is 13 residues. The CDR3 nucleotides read TGCGCCAGCTCCTCAGGGGCAGGCGACATTCAGTACTTC. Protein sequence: CASSSGAGDIQYF.